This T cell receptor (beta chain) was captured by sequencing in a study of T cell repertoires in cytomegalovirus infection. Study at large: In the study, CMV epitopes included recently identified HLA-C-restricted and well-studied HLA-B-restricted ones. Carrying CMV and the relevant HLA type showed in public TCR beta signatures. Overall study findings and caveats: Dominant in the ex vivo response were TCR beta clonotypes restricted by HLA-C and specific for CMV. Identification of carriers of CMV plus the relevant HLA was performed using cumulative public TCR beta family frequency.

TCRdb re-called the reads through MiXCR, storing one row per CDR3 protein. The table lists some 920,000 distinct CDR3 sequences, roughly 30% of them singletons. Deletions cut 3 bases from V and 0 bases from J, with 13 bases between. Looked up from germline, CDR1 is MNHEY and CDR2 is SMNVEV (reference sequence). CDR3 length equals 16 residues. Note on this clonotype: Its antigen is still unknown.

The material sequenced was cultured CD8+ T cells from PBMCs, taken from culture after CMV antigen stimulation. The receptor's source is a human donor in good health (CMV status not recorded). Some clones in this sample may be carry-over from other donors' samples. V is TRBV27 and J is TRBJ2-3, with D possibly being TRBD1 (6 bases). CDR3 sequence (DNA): TGTGCCAGCAGTTTTGGGACATACGTCAGCACAGATACGCAGTATTTT. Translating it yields CASSFGTYVSTDTQYF.